A selection of T cell receptor beta chains follows, all from one sample in a study of cytomegalovirus exposure and HLA in healthy donors. The assay was immunoSEQ multiplex PCR, and TCRdb's table has in-frame clones only and misses some. The sample carries 100,000 to 150,000 clones, around 70% recorded once. The sequenced material came from PBMCs. Receptors were obtained from a woman in her thirties or forties in good health and CMV-seronegative. The CDR3 runs from the conserved cysteine through the conserved F or W. The order of the fields is J gene, clone size, D gene, V gene, CDR3 protein, CDR3 DNA. A D gene is named only where the DNA matches it firmly. Expanded clones are given a class, and other clones once, few, many or no size at all.

J: TRBJ1-1; size: -; D: -; V: TRBV7-9; CDR3: CSSSFPTNTEAFF; DNA: TGTTCCAGCAGCTTTCCTACGAACACTGAAGCTTTCTTT
J: TRBJ1-4; size: -; D: -; V: TRBV7-9; CDR3: CASSLGGINEKLFF; DNA: TGTGCCAGCAGCTTGGGAGGGATCAATGAAAAACTGTTTTTT
J: TRBJ2-3; size: -; D: -; V: TRBV19; CDR3: CASSLPERPDTQYF; DNA: TGTGCCAGTAGTCTTCCGGAGCGCCCAGATACGCAGTATTTT
J: TRBJ1-2; size: once; D: -; V: TRBV5-1; CDR3: CASSLVEVTDGYTF; DNA: TGCGCCAGCAGCTTGGTCGAGGTAACGGATGGCTACACCTTC
J: TRBJ1-5; size: -; D: -; V: TRBV5-8; CDR3: CASSGQRDQPQHF; DNA: TGTGCCAGCTCCGGACAGCGAGACCAGCCCCAGCATTTT
J: TRBJ2-1; size: -; D: TRBD2; V: TRBV7-9; CDR3: CASSSSGGGYNEQFF; DNA: TGTGCCAGCAGCTCTAGCGGGGGGGGGTACAATGAGCAGTTCTTC
J: TRBJ2-7; size: few; D: -; V: TRBV10-3; CDR3: CAISPRGDSYEQYF; DNA: TGTGCCATCAGTCCCAGGGGAGACTCCTACGAGCAGTACTTC
J: TRBJ1-1; size: -; D: TRBD1; V: TRBV7-9; CDR3: CASSLEGGGSNTEAFF; DNA: TGTGCCAGCAGCTTAGAAGGGGGCGGATCAAACACTGAAGCTTTCTTT
J: TRBJ2-3; size: few; D: TRBD1; V: TRBV7-3; CDR3: CASSLPGQGFTDTQYF; DNA: TGTGCCAGCAGCTTACCGGGACAGGGGTTCACAGATACGCAGTATTTT
J: TRBJ2-7; size: -; D: TRBD1; V: TRBV27; CDR3: CASSFHRGAYEQYF; DNA: TGTGCCAGCAGTTTCCACAGGGGGGCCTACGAGCAGTACTTC
J: TRBJ2-7; size: few; D: TRBD2; V: TRBV10-1; CDR3: CASARLANNYEQYF; DNA: TGCGCCAGCGCGCGACTAGCGAACAACTACGAGCAGTACTTC
J: TRBJ1-1; size: -; D: TRBD1; V: TRBV27; CDR3: CASREPTGGNTEAFF; DNA: TGTGCCAGCAGAGAGCCGACAGGGGGGAACACTGAAGCTTTCTTT
J: TRBJ2-2; size: once; D: -; V: TRBV2; CDR3: CASMRQNTGELFF; DNA: TGTGCCAGCATGAGGCAAAACACCGGGGAGCTGTTTTTT